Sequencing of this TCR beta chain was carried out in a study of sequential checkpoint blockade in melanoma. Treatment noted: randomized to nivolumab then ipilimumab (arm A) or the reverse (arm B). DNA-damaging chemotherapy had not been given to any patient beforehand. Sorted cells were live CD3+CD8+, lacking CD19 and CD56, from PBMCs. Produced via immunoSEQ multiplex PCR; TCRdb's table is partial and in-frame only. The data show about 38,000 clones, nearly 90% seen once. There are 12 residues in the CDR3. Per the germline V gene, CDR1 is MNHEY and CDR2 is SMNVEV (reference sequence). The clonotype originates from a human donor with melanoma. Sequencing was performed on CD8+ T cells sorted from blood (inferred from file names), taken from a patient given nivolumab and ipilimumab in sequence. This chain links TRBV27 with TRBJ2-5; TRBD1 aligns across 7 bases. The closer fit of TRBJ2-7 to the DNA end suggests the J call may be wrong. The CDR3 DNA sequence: TGTGCCAGCAGCCCCCAGGGGGACGAGCAGTACTTC. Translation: CASSPQGDEQYF.